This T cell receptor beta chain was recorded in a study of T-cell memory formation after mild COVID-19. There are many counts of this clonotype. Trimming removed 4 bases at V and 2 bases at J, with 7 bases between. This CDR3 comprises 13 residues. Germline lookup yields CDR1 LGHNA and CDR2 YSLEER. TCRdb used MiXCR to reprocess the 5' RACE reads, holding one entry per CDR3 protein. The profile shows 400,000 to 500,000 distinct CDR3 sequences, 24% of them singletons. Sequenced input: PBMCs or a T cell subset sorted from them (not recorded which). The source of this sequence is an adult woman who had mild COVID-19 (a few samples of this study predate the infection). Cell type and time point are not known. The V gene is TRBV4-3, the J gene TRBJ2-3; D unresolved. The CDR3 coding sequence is TGCGCCAGCAGCCGGGAACTCACAGATACGCAGTATTTT. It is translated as CASSRELTDTQYF.